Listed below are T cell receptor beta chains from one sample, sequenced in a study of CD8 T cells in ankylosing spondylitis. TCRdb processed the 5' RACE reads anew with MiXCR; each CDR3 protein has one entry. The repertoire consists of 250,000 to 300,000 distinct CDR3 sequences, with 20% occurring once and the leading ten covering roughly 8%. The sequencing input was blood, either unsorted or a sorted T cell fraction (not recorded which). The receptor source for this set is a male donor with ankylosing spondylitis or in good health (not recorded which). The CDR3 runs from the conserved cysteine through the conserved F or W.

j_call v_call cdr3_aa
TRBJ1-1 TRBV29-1 CSVEGGTASTEAFF
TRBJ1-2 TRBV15 CATSSGPGQVGHGYTF
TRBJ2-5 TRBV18 CASSPAGSPAETQYF
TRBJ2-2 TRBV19 CASSIPSLAAVTGELFF
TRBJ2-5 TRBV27 CASRTFGVETQYF
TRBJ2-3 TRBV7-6 CASSLQLPAGGPIGTDTQYF
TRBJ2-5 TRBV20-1 CSAGEMIAGQETQYF
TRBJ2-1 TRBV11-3 CASSLTSGRDGSNEQFF
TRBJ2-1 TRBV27 CASSFSLKGAYNEQFF
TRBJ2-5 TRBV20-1 CSVLPGQGQETQYF
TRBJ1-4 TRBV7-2 CASSLRTGDNEKLFF
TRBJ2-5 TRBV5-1 CASSLIAGVRETQYF
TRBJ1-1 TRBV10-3 CAISVQGLEAFF
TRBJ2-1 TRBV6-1 CASSGWGFRGFTWAPAQGQFF
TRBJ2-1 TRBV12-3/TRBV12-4 CASSLSGNDPYNEQFF
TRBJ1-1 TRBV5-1 CASSSGQGWANTEAFF
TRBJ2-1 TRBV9 CASSVGGDSYNEQFF
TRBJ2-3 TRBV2 CASSGTSRSTDTQYF
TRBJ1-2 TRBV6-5 CASSYGPAIKLPGGYTF
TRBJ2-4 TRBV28 CASSLLKNIQYF
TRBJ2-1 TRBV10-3 CATTDILQYNEQFF
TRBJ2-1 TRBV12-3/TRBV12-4 CASRTGTGNNEQFF
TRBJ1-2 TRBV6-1 CASSLFRTAGGYTF
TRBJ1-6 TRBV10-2 CASSESAPGPLHF
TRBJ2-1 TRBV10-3 CAISGTDNEQFF
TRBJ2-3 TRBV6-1 CASRRTVTDTQYF
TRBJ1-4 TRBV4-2 CASSQAGPHPEKLFF
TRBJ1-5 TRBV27 CACSLSWGQPQHF
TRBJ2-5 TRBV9 CASSVGPTAENQYF
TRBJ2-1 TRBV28 CASTKEGLNNEQFF
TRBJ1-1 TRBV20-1 CSASPGTGYFTEAFF
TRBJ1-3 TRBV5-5 CASSKATGPNSGNTIYF
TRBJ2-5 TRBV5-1 CATTPGWEGETQYF